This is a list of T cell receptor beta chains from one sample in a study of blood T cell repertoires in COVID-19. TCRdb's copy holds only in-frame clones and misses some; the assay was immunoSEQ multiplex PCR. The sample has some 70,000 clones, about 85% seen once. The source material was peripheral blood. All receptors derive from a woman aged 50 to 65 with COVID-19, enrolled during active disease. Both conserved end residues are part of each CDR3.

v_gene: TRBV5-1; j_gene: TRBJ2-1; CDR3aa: CASSLMVAGSYNEQFF
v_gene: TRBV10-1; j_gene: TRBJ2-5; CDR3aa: CASSELKTSNGETQYF
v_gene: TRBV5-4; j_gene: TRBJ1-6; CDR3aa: CASSLAKGQNSPLHF
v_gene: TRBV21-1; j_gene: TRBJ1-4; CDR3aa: CASSNRRGKANEKLFF
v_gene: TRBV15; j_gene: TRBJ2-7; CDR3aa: CATSGGLGQGIEQYF
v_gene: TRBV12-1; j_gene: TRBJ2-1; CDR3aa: CASGSGSSYNEQFF
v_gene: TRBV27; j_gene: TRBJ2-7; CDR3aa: CASSLLRGSYEQYF
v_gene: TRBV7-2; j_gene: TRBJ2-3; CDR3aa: CASSLSGLADWRTDTQYF
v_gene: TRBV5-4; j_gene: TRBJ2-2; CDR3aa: CASRPLASGGELFF
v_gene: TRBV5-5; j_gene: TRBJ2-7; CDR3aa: CASSVLDNYEQYF
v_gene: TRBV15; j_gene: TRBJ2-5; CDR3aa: CATRTTGGETQYF
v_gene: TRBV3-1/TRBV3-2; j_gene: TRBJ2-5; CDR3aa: CASSQEGGVSYPQYF
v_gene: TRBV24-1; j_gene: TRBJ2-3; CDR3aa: CATSDPSPGESTDTQYF
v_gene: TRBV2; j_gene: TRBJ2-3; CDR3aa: CASSDRASGRTRASTDTQYF
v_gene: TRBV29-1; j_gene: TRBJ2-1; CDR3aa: CSVRTSGSGEQFF